A selection of T cell receptor beta chains follows, all from one sample in a study of CD8 T cells in ankylosing spondylitis. One entry per CDR3 protein results from TCRdb running MiXCR on the 5' RACE reads. The data contain around 490,000 distinct CDR3 sequences, about 5.2% of them singletons. The sample consisted of blood, either unsorted or a sorted T cell fraction (not recorded which). These receptors all come from a male donor with ankylosing spondylitis. Both conserved end residues are part of each CDR3. The D gene is left open where the match is weak. Size is omitted from some rows. Given values are once, few, many or a class for expanded clones.

size,V,D,J,CDR3,DNA
-,TRBV7-9,-,TRBJ1-4,CASSPSRPTRSEKLFF,TGTGCCAGCAGCCCCTCCCGGCCCACCCGGAGTGAAAAACTGTTTTTT
-,TRBV11-1,TRBD2,TRBJ2-3,CASSPRVTSGRGSDTQYF,TGTGCCAGCAGCCCGCGGGTGACTAGCGGGAGGGGCTCAGATACGCAGTATTTT
many,TRBV29-1,TRBD1,TRBJ2-7,CSVRDRPHEQYF,TGCAGCGTGAGGGACAGGCCGCACGAGCAGTACTTC
many,TRBV28,-,TRBJ1-5,CASTQRGSNQPQHF,TGTGCCAGCACCCAAAGGGGTAGCAATCAGCCCCAGCATTTT
many,TRBV5-1,-,TRBJ2-7,CASTRDEGLTYEQYF,TGCGCCAGCACGCGGGATGAAGGTTTAACCTACGAGCAGTACTTC
many,TRBV20-1,-,TRBJ2-1,CSALKTSGLGEQFF,TGCAGTGCTCTAAAGACTAGTGGCCTGGGTGAGCAGTTCTTC
many,TRBV4-3,-,TRBJ2-1,CASSQDWLGAAYNEQFF,TGCGCCAGCAGCCAAGATTGGCTGGGCGCGGCCTACAATGAGCAGTTCTTC
many,TRBV10-3,TRBD2,TRBJ2-3,CATWINRLAGEVDTQYF,TGTGCCACGTGGATAAACAGACTAGCGGGAGAGGTAGATACGCAGTATTTT
many,TRBV27,-,TRBJ1-2,CASTNPGRGYTF,TGTGCCAGCACTAATCCGGGACGTGGCTACACCTTC
few,TRBV7-2,-,TRBJ2-7,CASSKRHSYEQYF,TGTGCCAGCAGCAAACGACACAGTTACGAGCAGTACTTC
many,TRBV7-2,-,TRBJ2-3,CASTFHRPGNTDTQYF,TGTGCCAGCACCTTTCATCGGCCAGGGAACACAGATACGCAGTATTTT
few,TRBV20-1,TRBD1,TRBJ1-6,CSAGRGTANSPLHF,TGCAGTGCTGGGCGAGGGACAGCTAATTCACCCCTCCACTTT
few,TRBV5-1,-,TRBJ2-3,CASSSGTDFTDTQYF,TGCGCCAGCAGCTCCGGGACCGATTTCACAGATACGCAGTATTTT
many,TRBV4-3,-,TRBJ1-2,CASSQEDSFYGYTF,TGCGCCAGCAGCCAAGAGGACAGCTTCTATGGCTACACCTTC
many,TRBV13,-,TRBJ2-4,CAQAPRGAKNIQYF,TGTGCCCAAGCGCCCAGGGGAGCCAAAAACATTCAGTACTTC
many,TRBV6-2/TRBV6-3,-,TRBJ1-1,CASSYPRTVNTEAFF,TGTGCCAGCAGTTACCCACGGACAGTGAACACTGAAGCTTTCTTT
many,TRBV7-2,-,TRBJ1-4,CASSLDPGRNEKLFF,TGTGCCAGCAGCTTAGATCCGGGGCGGAATGAAAAACTGTTTTTT
many,TRBV7-2,-,TRBJ1-6,CASSLEIRGSPLHF,TGTGCCAGCAGCTTAGAGATTAGGGGGTCACCCCTCCACTTT
few,TRBV19,TRBD1,TRBJ1-1,CASTRWQGVEAFF,TGTGCCAGTACCCGATGGCAGGGGGTTGAAGCTTTCTTT
many,TRBV29-1,-,TRBJ1-1,CSVEERNTEAFF,TGCAGCGTTGAAGAACGGAACACTGAAGCTTTCTTT
many,TRBV16,TRBD1,TRBJ2-7,CASSQDRAWDEQYF,TGTGCCAGCAGCCAAGACAGGGCTTGGGACGAGCAGTACTTC
many,TRBV20-1,TRBD2,TRBJ2-3,CSASGLAGADTQYF,TGCAGTGCTAGTGGTTTAGCGGGGGCAGATACGCAGTATTTT
many,TRBV6-6,-,TRBJ1-4,CASIGRANEKLFF,TGTGCCAGCATCGGCAGGGCGAATGAAAAACTGTTTTTT
many,TRBV4-3,TRBD2,TRBJ2-3,CASSQGTSGSTDTQYF,TGCGCCAGCAGCCAAGGGACTAGCGGCAGCACAGATACGCAGTATTTT
many,TRBV27,-,TRBJ1-2,CASSTGLRGYTF,TGTGCCAGCAGTACAGGGCTTCGGGGCTACACCTTC
many,TRBV6-2/TRBV6-3,-,TRBJ1-1,CASSYSKDEAFF,TGTGCCAGCAGTTACTCGAAGGATGAAGCTTTCTTT
many,TRBV5-1,-,TRBJ2-1,CASSPLNRGNEQFF,TGCGCCAGCAGCCCACTAAACCGTGGGAATGAGCAGTTCTTC
many,TRBV5-1,-,TRBJ1-1,CASSVGIPNTEAFF,TGCGCCAGTTCTGTGGGCATTCCGAACACTGAAGCTTTCTTT
many,TRBV14,-,TRBJ2-7,CASSQNLGVRHEQYF,TGTGCCAGCAGCCAAAATTTGGGAGTTCGTCACGAGCAGTACTTC
many,TRBV19,TRBD1,TRBJ1-4,CASTQGVREKLFF,TGTGCCAGTACGCAGGGGGTGCGGGAAAAACTGTTTTTT
few,TRBV19,TRBD1,TRBJ2-1,CASSFSGRGLNEQFF,TGTGCCAGTAGTTTCTCGGGCAGGGGGCTTAATGAGCAGTTCTTC
many,TRBV7-9,-,TRBJ2-5,CASSSYSETQYF,TGTGCCAGCAGCTCATACAGTGAGACCCAGTACTTC
many,TRBV7-9,-,TRBJ2-1,CASSGGTALNEQFF,TGTGCCAGCAGCGGAGGGACTGCCCTCAATGAGCAGTTCTTC
many,TRBV9,TRBD1,TRBJ2-7,CASSVDTGVREQYF,TGTGCCAGCAGCGTAGATACAGGGGTGAGAGAGCAGTACTTC
many,TRBV24-1,-,TRBJ2-3,CATSDFLAGTQYF,TGTGCCACCAGTGATTTCCTCGCTGGTACGCAGTATTTT
many,TRBV20-1,TRBD2,TRBJ2-2,CSASTSGRGKLFF,TGCAGTGCTTCCACTAGCGGGAGAGGAAAGCTGTTTTTT
many,TRBV29-1,-,TRBJ2-3,CSVGRLYF,TGCAGCGTTGGTAGGTTGTATTTT
-,TRBV30,TRBD1,TRBJ1-5,CAWSSTGVNQPQHF,TGTGCCTGGAGTTCAACAGGGGTCAATCAGCCCCAGCATTTT
-,TRBV7-8,-,TRBJ2-5,CASRPGGGDEETQYF,TGTGCCAGCCGTCCCGGTGGAGGGGATGAAGAGACCCAGTACTTC
many,TRBV7-2,-,TRBJ1-5,CASSLEGRVWQPQHF,TGTGCCAGCAGCTTAGAGGGGAGGGTATGGCAGCCCCAGCATTTT
many,TRBV10-2,-,TRBJ1-2,CASRGTQGSYGYTF,TGCGCCAGCAGGGGGACTCAGGGGTCCTATGGCTACACCTTC
many,TRBV29-1,-,TRBJ2-7,CSVVTPTYEQYF,TGCAGCGTTGTCACCCCAACCTACGAGCAGTACTTC
many,TRBV5-1,-,TRBJ1-1,CASSLDQGIQTEAFF,TGCGCCAGCAGCTTGGACCAGGGTATTCAGACTGAAGCTTTCTTT
many,TRBV5-1,-,TRBJ2-2,CASSRADTGELFF,TGCGCCAGCAGCAGGGCGGACACCGGGGAGCTGTTTTTT
many,TRBV9,-,TRBJ1-1,CASSVEARKNTEAFF,TGTGCCAGCAGCGTAGAGGCCAGGAAAAACACTGAAGCTTTCTTT
many,TRBV5-1,-,TRBJ2-1,CASSITGTAYSSSYNEQFF,TGCGCCAGCAGCATAACCGGGACCGCCTACTCGAGCTCCTACAATGAGCAGTTCTTC
many,TRBV6-5,TRBD1,TRBJ1-5,CASSYRGPIWPQHF,TGTGCCAGCAGTTACAGGGGGCCCATTTGGCCCCAGCATTTT
many,TRBV2,-,TRBJ1-1,CSMGRTEAFF,TGTTCGATGGGGCGCACTGAAGCTTTCTTT